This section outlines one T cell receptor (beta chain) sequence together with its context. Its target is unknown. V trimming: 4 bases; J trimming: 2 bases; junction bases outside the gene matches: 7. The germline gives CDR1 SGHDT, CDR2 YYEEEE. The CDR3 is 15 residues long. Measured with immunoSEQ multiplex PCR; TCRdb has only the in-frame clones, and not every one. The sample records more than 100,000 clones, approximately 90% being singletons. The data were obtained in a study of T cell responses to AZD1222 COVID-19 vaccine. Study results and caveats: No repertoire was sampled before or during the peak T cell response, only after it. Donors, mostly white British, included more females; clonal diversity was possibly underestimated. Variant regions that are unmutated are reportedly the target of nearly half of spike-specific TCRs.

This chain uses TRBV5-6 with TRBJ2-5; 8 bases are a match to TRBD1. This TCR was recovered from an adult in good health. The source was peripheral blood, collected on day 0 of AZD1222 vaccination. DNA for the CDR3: TGTGCCAGCAGCGAGGACAGGGATAAGCAAGAGACCCAGTACTTC. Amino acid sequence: CASSEDRDKQETQYF. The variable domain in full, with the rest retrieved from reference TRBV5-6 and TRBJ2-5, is DAGVTQSPTHLIKTRGQQVTLRCSPKSGHDTVSWYQQALGQGPQFIFQYYEEEERQRGNFPDRFSGHQFPNYSSELNVNALLLGDSALYLCASSEDRDKQETQYFGPGTRLLVL.